This T cell receptor beta chain was obtained from a study of cytomegalovirus exposure and HLA in healthy donors. PCR was performed using 60 Vbeta and 13 Jbeta primers. Libraries were prepared by immunoSEQ multiplex PCR; TCRdb keeps only in-frame clonotypes and omits some of them. The table has 65,000 to 80,000 clones, less than 80% seen once. V lost 0 bases and J lost 1; bases outside the gene matches: 5. Germline V CDR1 and CDR2: SQVTM, ANQGSEA. CDR3 size: 15 residues. The chain joins TRBV29-1 to TRBJ2-5; 7 nucleotides match TRBD1. The sequencing sample was made of PBMCs. This TCR was recovered from a man aged 35 to 55 in good health and CMV-seropositive. Here the CDR3 reads CSVEDGTDRQETQYF. The CDR3, as DNA: TGCAGCGTTGAAGACGGGACAGACCGCCAAGAGACCCAGTACTTC.